A selection of T cell receptor beta chains follows, all from one sample in a study of blood T cells in healthy people across ages. Using its own MiXCR run on the 5' RACE reads, TCRdb lists one record per CDR3 protein. The sample consists of almost 550,000 distinct CDR3 sequences, 24% of them appearing once. This sample was also put to use in a study of T cells of mothers and their children.

Sample: blood. The receptors shown here come from a boy aged 5-17 years in good health. Both conserved end residues are part of each CDR3. The D gene is left open where the match is weak. Clone size is given for some rows only: seen once, a few or many times, or a class if the clone is expanded.

clone_size j_call d_call v_call cdr3_nt cdr3_aa
. TRBJ2-7 . TRBV6-5 TGTGCCAGCAGTTACTCCGGGGACCTCGAGCAGTACTTC CASSYSGDLEQYF
. TRBJ2-1 TRBD2 TRBV12-3/TRBV12-4 TGTGCCAGCAGTAGCGGGGGTCATTACAGTGAGCAGTTCTTC CASSSGGHYSEQFF
few TRBJ1-2 . TRBV5-6 TGTGCCAGCAGCCCGGAGGCCGCAGCTAACTATGGCCACACCTTC CASSPEAAANYGHTF
. TRBJ2-3 TRBD2 TRBV7-2 TGTGCCAGCAGCCCTCTAGCGGGAACGACGCAGTATTTT CASSPLAGTTQYF
few TRBJ2-1 . TRBV6-1 TGTGCCAGCAGTAGACCCACAGGGTTTAGCTCCTACAATGAGCAGTTCTTC CASSRPTGFSSYNEQFF
many TRBJ1-2 . TRBV3-1 TGTGCCAGCAGCCAAGACCCCAAGACGGGGGGGCCCAGCTATGGCTACACCTTC CASSQDPKTGGPSYGYTF
few TRBJ2-3 TRBD1 TRBV7-2 TGTGCCAGCAGCCCGGGACGGACAGGGGCAGATACGCAGTATTTT CASSPGRTGADTQYF
. TRBJ1-4 . TRBV7-6 TGTGCCAGCAGCTCCAGGGTTAGGGATGAAAAACTGTTTTTT CASSSRVRDEKLFF
. TRBJ2-5 . TRBV5-6 TGTGCCAGCAGAGAGAGACATCAAGAGACCCAGTACTTC CASRERHQETQYF
few TRBJ1-2 . TRBV28 TGTGCCAGCACTTCAGGGTTCGACTATGGCTACACCTTC CASTSGFDYGYTF
. TRBJ2-1 TRBD2 TRBV7-9 TGTGCCAGCAGCCGAGGACTAGACTATCTCCAGTTCTTC CASSRGLDYLQFF
few TRBJ2-7 TRBD1 TRBV12-3/TRBV12-4 TGTGCCAGCAGCACGGACAGGGATCGCGAGCAGTACTTC CASSTDRDREQYF
few TRBJ1-1 . TRBV7-3 TGTGCCAGCAGCCTCCGGGTTTCGGACATGAACACTGAAGCTTTCTTT CASSLRVSDMNTEAFF
. TRBJ2-7 . TRBV7-2 TGTGCCAGCAGCTTAATAGGGAGATCCTACGAGCAGTACTTC CASSLIGRSYEQYF
. TRBJ1-3 . TRBV28 TGTGCCAGCAGTCACAGAATAACCTCTGGAAACACCATATATTTT CASSHRITSGNTIYF
few TRBJ2-7 TRBD2 TRBV11-2 TGTGCCAGCAGCTTATATCCTAGCGGCCAATACGAGCAGTACTTC CASSLYPSGQYEQYF
few TRBJ2-5 TRBD2 TRBV7-2 TGTGCCAGCAGCTCACCAGTACACTCTAGCGGAGAGACCCAGTACTTC CASSSPVHSSGETQYF
. TRBJ1-3 . TRBV15 TGTGCCACCAGCAGAGAATCCTCTGGAAACACCATATATTTT CATSRESSGNTIYF
. TRBJ2-1 . TRBV27 TGTGCCAGCAGCCGGCCTAACCGGAACAATGAGCAGTTCTTC CASSRPNRNNEQFF
. TRBJ2-2 TRBD1 TRBV5-5 TGTGCCAGCAGCCCGTGGGAGACAGGGGTTGTCACCGGGGAGCTGTTTTTT CASSPWETGVVTGELFF
. TRBJ2-7 TRBD2 TRBV4-2 TGTGCCAGCAGCCAAGAAATAGCGGGAGGGCTCGTCCCCTACGAGCAGTACTTC CASSQEIAGGLVPYEQYF
. TRBJ2-7 . TRBV3-1 TGTGCCAGCAGCCAAGTACCGGGACTCTTCACTTCCTACGAGCAGTACTTC CASSQVPGLFTSYEQYF
. TRBJ1-6 TRBD1 TRBV10-3 TGTGCCATCAGTGACCCCATGGGCAGGGGGCTTGGGTCACCCCTCCACTTT CAISDPMGRGLGSPLHF
. TRBJ2-3 . TRBV7-3 TGTGCCAGCAGCCAGTCGGGCGTTCGCACAGATACGCAGTATTTT CASSQSGVRTDTQYF
. TRBJ2-7 . TRBV20-1 TGCAGTGCTAGAGGCCGGCCGTTCTACGAGCAGTACTTC CSARGRPFYEQYF
few TRBJ2-1 TRBD2 TRBV6-5 TGTGCCAGCAGTTACTCGGGACTAGCGGGAGAAGAGCAGTTCTTC CASSYSGLAGEEQFF
. TRBJ2-1 . TRBV14 TGTGCCAGCAGCCATTCGACAGGAAAGCTCAATGAGCAGTTCTTC CASSHSTGKLNEQFF
. TRBJ2-5 . TRBV20-1 TGCAGTGCAGGGCGAGAGACCCAGTACTTC CSAGRETQYF
. TRBJ1-5 . TRBV5-6 TGTGCCAGCAGTCCAGGAGCGGGGGCTGGCAATCAGCCCCAGCATTTT CASSPGAGAGNQPQHF
few TRBJ1-6 TRBD1 TRBV6-5 TGTGCCAGCAGTTACGCGGCTGGACAGGCCAATTCACCCCTCCACTTT CASSYAAGQANSPLHF
. TRBJ2-7 TRBD1 TRBV10-3 TGTGCCACCGCCGGGCACGGACAGGGTGGGGCCTACGAGCAGTACTTC CATAGHGQGGAYEQYF
few TRBJ2-5 . TRBV4-2 TGTGCCAGCAGCCATGACTTGGCGGGGGCCCAAGAGACCCAGTACTTC CASSHDLAGAQETQYF
. TRBJ2-7 TRBD2 TRBV6-1 TGTGCCAGCAGTCCTCGGCCGGGACTAGAGAGGCACGAGCAGTACTTC CASSPRPGLERHEQYF
once TRBJ1-5 . TRBV27 TGTGCCAGCAGGGGAATGGGGGTACAGCCCCAGCATTTT CASRGMGVQPQHF
. TRBJ1-6 . TRBV9 TGTGCCAGCAGCCTACAGGGATACAATTCACCCCTCCACTTT CASSLQGYNSPLHF
many TRBJ2-3 TRBD1 TRBV6-5 TGTGCCAGCAGCTCCGGGACAGGCAGCACAGATACGCAGTATTTT CASSSGTGSTDTQYF
. TRBJ2-1 . TRBV7-2 TGTGCCAGCAGCTTAGACTTTCCAGGGTATGAGCAGTTCTTC CASSLDFPGYEQFF
. TRBJ1-5 . TRBV19 TGTGCCACATCGGGACGGGGAATGAGGGGCAATCAGCCCCAGCATTTT CATSGRGMRGNQPQHF
many TRBJ2-3 TRBD2 TRBV12-3/TRBV12-4 TGTGCCAGCAGGAGACTAGCGGGGGGGCCTACAGATACGCAGTATTTT CASRRLAGGPTDTQYF
. TRBJ2-3 . TRBV4-1 TGCGCCAGCAGCACCGTCCATTGGCGTACGCAGTATTTT CASSTVHWRTQYF
few TRBJ2-5 . TRBV7-9 TGTGCCAGCAGCTTAATTCAGGACCTGCAAGAGACCCAGTACTTC CASSLIQDLQETQYF
few TRBJ1-1 TRBD1 TRBV23-1 TGCGCCAGCAGTCAATTTTCGGACAGGGGGCACACTGAAGCTTTCTTT CASSQFSDRGHTEAFF
few TRBJ1-1 TRBD1 TRBV29-1 TGCAGCGTTGCCCAGACAGGGCCGGTTGAAGCTTTCTTT CSVAQTGPVEAFF
. TRBJ1-2 TRBD1 TRBV28 TGTGCCAGCAGCGTAACCGGGACAGGGATCGTTGGCTACACCTTC CASSVTGTGIVGYTF
few TRBJ1-2 . TRBV2 TGTGCCAGCAGTTACGACAGGAACTATGGCTACACCTTC CASSYDRNYGYTF
. TRBJ2-1 TRBD1 TRBV9 TGTGCCAGCAGCGTAGTCCGGGACAGGGGGCCCCATGAGCAGTTCTTC CASSVVRDRGPHEQFF
few TRBJ1-3 . TRBV7-9 TGTGCCAGCAGCTTAGCAGGGTCTGGAAACACCGTATATTTT CASSLAGSGNTVYF
. TRBJ1-6 . TRBV6-5 TGTGCCAGCAGTAACCCCCAGGCCCTGGGTTCACCCCTCCACTTT CASSNPQALGSPLHF
. TRBJ1-1 . TRBV7-2 TGTGCCAGCAGCTTAGCGGGCAGAATGGCTGAAGCTTTCTTT CASSLAGRMAEAFF
few TRBJ1-2 . TRBV2 TGTGCCAGCAGTGGGTTGACGGATGGCTACACCTTC CASSGLTDGYTF